The clone carrying this T cell receptor beta chain was seen repeatedly, ten times or more. The sample belongs to a study of blood T cells in healthy people across ages. The CDR3 is 14 residues long. Germline V gene sequence: CDR1 DFQATT, CDR2 SNEGSKA (reference sequence). Unmatched junction bases numbered 6, after V lost 6 bases and J lost 4 bases. The second PCR ran roughly 6 to 12 cycles with a sample-barcoded 5' primer and J-beta primers. TCRdb reprocessed the 5' RACE reads with MiXCR, giving one entry per CDR3 protein. The sample includes about 620,000 distinct CDR3 sequences, around 52% seen only once; the top ten take less than 15%.

The chain combines TRBV20-1 with TRBJ2-1; 10 positions agree with TRBD1. Specimen: blood. This sequence originates from a woman older than 75 in good health. The CDR3 protein is CSARDRGLYNEQFF. DNA for the CDR3: TGCAGTGCCCGGGACAGGGGACTGTACAATGAGCAGTTCTTC.